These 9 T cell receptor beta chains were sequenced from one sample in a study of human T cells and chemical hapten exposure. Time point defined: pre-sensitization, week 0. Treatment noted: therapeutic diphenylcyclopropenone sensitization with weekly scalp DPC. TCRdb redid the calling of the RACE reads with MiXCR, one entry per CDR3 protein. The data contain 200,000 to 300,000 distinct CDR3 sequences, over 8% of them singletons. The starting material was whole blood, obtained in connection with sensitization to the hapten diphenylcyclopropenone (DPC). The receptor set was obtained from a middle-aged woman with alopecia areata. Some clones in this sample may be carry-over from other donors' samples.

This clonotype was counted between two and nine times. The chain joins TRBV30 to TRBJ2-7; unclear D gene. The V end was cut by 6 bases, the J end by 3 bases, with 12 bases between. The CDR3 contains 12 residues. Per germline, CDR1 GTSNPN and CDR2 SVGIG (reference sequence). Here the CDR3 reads CACQAGHYEQYF. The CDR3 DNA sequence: TGTGCCTGCCAAGCCGGGCACTACGAGCAGTACTTC.

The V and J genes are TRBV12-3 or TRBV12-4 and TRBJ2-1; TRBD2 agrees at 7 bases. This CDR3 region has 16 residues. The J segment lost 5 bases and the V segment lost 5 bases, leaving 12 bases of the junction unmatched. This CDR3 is CASSPRAAGAHNEQFF. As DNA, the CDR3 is TGTGCCAGCAGTCCCCGCGCGGCGGGAGCCCACAATGAGCAGTTCTTC.

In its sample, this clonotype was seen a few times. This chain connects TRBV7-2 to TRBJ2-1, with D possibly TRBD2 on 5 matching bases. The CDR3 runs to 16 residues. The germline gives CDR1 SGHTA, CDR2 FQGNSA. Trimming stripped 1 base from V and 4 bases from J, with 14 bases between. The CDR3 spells CASSLVPSGPYNEQFF. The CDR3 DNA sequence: TGTGCCAGCAGCTTAGTACCGAGCGGACCTTACAATGAGCAGTTCTTC.

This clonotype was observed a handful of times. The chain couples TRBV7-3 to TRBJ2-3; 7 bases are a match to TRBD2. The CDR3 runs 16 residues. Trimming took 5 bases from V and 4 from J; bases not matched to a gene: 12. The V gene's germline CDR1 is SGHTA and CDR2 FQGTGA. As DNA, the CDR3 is TGTGCCAGCAGCGCCGGCGCAGGGAGGGTCGCAGATACGCAGTATTTT. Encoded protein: CASSAGAGRVADTQYF. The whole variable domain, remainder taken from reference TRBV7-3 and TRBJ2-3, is GAGVSQTPSNKVTEKGKYVELRCDPISGHTALYWYRQSLGQGPEFLIYFQGTGAADDSGLPNDRFFAVRPEGSVSTLKIQRTERGDSAVYLCASSAGAGRVADTQYFGPGTRLTVL.

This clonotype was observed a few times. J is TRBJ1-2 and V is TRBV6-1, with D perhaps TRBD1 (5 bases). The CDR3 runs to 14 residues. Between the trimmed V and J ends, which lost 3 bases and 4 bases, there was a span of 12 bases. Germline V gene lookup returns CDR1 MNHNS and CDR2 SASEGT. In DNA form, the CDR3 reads TGTGCCAGCAGTGAGCAGGGCCCCACCTATGGCTACACCTTC. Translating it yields CASSEQGPTYGYTF.

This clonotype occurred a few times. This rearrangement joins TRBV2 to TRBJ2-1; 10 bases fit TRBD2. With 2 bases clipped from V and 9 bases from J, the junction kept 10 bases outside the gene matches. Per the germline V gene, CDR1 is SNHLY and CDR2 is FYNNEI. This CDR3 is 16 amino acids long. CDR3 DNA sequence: TGTGCCAGCAGTGAATATGTGCTAGCGGGAGTAGGTGAGCAGTTCTTC. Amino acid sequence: CASSEYVLAGVGEQFF.

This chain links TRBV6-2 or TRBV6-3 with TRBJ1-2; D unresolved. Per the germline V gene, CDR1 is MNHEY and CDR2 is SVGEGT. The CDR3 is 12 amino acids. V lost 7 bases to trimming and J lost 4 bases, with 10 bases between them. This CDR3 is CASTPDGYGYTF. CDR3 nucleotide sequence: TGTGCCAGCACTCCGGATGGCTATGGCTACACCTTC.

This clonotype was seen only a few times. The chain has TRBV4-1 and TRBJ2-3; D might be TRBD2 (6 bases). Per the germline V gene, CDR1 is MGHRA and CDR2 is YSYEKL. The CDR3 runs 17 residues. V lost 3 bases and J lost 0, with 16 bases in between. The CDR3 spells CASSHAFLATSTDTQYF. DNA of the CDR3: TGCGCCAGCAGCCACGCTTTTCTAGCGACCAGCACAGATACGCAGTATTTT.

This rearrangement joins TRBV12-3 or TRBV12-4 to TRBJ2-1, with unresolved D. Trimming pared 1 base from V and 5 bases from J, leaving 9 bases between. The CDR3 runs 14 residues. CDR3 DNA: TGTGCCAGCAGTTTAGGCTGGACCAACAATGAGCAGTTCTTC. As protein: CASSLGWTNNEQFF.